This T cell receptor beta chain is from a study of cytomegalovirus exposure and HLA in healthy donors. Study-wide results and limits: Reportedly, TCR beta sequences accurately predicted HLA-A and HLA-B alleles in most subjects. Most CMV-associated TCR beta chains appeared HLA-restricted in a later analysis.

The study ran its PCR with 60 Vbeta and 13 Jbeta primers. In the original workflow: Approximately 11 million shared chains were among the approximately 87 million unique TCR beta chains that a later analysis counted. Generated by immunoSEQ multiplex PCR, the TCRdb table keeps only in-frame clones and is missing some. The V and J calls and the clone size are those of that table, but D and trimming were determined from the DNA. The table records 150,000 to 200,000 clones, over 80% of them present only once. V lost 5 bases and J lost 8; bases outside the gene matches: 14. The CDR3 is 16 amino acids. Germline-derived CDR1 and CDR2 are SGDLS and YYNGEE. A note on this clone: Its matching antigen is unknown.

The genes are TRBV9 and TRBJ2-1; 9 bases are a match to TRBD2. The sample was PBMCs. This receptor was identified in a male donor in good health and CMV-seronegative. The CDR3 sequence: CASSRSGTSYSDEQFF. The DNA of the CDR3 is TGTGCCAGCAGTCGTAGTGGGACTAGCTATTCCGATGAGCAGTTCTTC.